This TCR beta chain emerged from a study of vaccination and CD4 T cells after COVID-19. Whole-study context: The stimulating agents, overlapping spike peptides, came from SARS-CoV-2, HCoV-NL63, HCoV-OC43 and HCoV-229E.

A note on this clonotype: Antigen specificity is unknown.

Treatment indicated: roughly 10-day PBMC culture with coronavirus spike peptide pools or control peptides (ViraFEST assay). Cultured CD4+ T-cell DNA underwent Oncomine TCR Beta short-read sequencing. Investigators isolated genomic DNA from cultured CD4+ T cells. MiXCR, run by TCRdb on the PCR reads, gives a single entry per CDR3 protein. The sample includes over 14,000 distinct CDR3 sequences, 30% to 35% seen only once; the top ten take 9.5% to 13%. Trimming shortened V by 3 bases and J by 2 bases, and 14 bases separated the two germline ends. CDR1 is MNHEY, CDR2 SMNVEV, per germline (reference sequence). The CDR3 is 17 amino acids. Study-level points and caveats: For convalescent patients, 304 of the 307 vaccine-specific clones analyzed were classified as spike mono-reactive. Convalescent patients displayed a median 86.3% of reactive clones emerging only post-vaccination.

Specimen: CD4+ T cells from blood, cultured in vitro, collected after SARS-CoV-2 vaccination. This chain connects TRBV27 to TRBJ2-6, with D perhaps TRBD1 or TRBD2 (5 bases each). The sequence came from a human donor who had recovered from COVID-19. CDR3 sequence reads: CASSFGGLRAGANVLTF. In nucleotides, the CDR3 is TGTGCCAGCAGTTTCGGCGGACTCAGGGCTGGGGCCAACGTCCTGACTTTC.